One sample yielded the 27 T cell receptor beta chains listed below, sequenced in a study of graft-versus-host responses after intestinal transplantation. These TCRs are of unknown antigen specificity. Clones were read by immunoSEQ multiplex PCR, and TCRdb kept only the in-frame ones, dropping some. The table includes about 90,000 clones, about 94% detected once. The sequencing used unstimulated CD4+ T cells sorted from spleen or lymph node cells, collected before transplant. All receptors come from a human donor who was the organ donor for an intestinal transplant.

V and J are TRBV5-6 and TRBJ2-7; 8 bases line up with TRBD2. With 6 bases clipped from V and 1 base from J, the junction kept 6 bases outside the gene matches. Germline CDR1 is SGHDT and CDR2 is YYEEEE. This CDR3 region has 14 residues. The CDR3 loop is CASTGLEDSYEQYF. The CDR3 nucleotides read TGTGCCAGCACGGGACTAGAGGATTCCTACGAGCAGTACTTC.

The V and J genes are TRBV4-3 and TRBJ2-7; TRBD1 matches 7 bases. V lost 0 bases and J lost 3; bases outside the gene matches: 2. Germline-derived CDR1 and CDR2 are LGHNA and YSLEER. The CDR3 runs to 14 residues. The DNA for the CDR3 is TGCGCCAGCAGCCAAGATCCAGGGGGCTACGAGCAGTACTTC. Residues: CASSQDPGGYEQYF.

The chain is built from TRBV28 and TRBJ2-7, with D possibly being TRBD2 (5 bases). Trimming shortened V by 6 bases and J by 4 bases, and 10 bases separated the two germline ends. The germline V gene has CDR1 MDHEN and CDR2 SYDVKM. The CDR3 is 12 residues long. DNA of the CDR3: TGTGCCAGCAGGCGATCGGGGTACGAGCAGTACTTC. The encoded protein is CASRRSGYEQYF.

The chain joins TRBV9 to TRBJ1-1, with D unclear. The germline gives CDR1 SGDLS, CDR2 YYNGEE. The CDR3 extends over 14 amino acids. With 3 bases removed from V and 8 bases from J, the gap between germline ends came to 17 bases. The CDR3 nucleotides read TGTGCCAGCAGCGCCTTAGGTACGGGCTCCGAAGCTTTCTTT. Translated, it gives CASSALGTGSEAFF.

This clone was found once. The chain couples TRBV16 to TRBJ1-1, with D maybe TRBD1 (5 bases). V lost 0 bases to trimming and J lost 1 base, with 12 bases between them. The CDR3 has 16 amino acids. Looked up from germline, CDR1 is KGHSY and CDR2 is FQNENV. CDR3 coding DNA: TGTGCCAGCAGCCAATCGTTAGGGACCGCGAACACTGAAGCTTTCTTT. Residues: CASSQSLGTANTEAFF.

This chain connects TRBV30 to TRBJ1-2; D not certain. Germline assignment: CDR1 GTSNPN and CDR2 SVGIG (reference sequence). This CDR3 is 13 amino acids long. V was clipped by 0 bases and J by 4 bases, with 9 bases between them. Written as DNA, the CDR3 is TGTGCCTGGAGTGTACGGAGTAGCTATGGCTACACCTTC. Its protein is CAWSVRSSYGYTF.

The chain uses TRBV7-9 and TRBJ2-5; D perhaps matches TRBD1 (6 bases). The germline V gene encodes CDR1 SEHNR and CDR2 FQNEAQ (reference sequence). Trimming removed 2 bases at V and 5 bases at J, with 9 bases between. The CDR3 length is 13 residues. The CDR3 nucleotides are TGTGCCAGCAGCTTATGGGGGCAGGAGACCCAGTACTTC. Translating gives CASSLWGQETQYF. The full variable domain, in which reference TRBV7-9 and TRBJ2-5 provide the parts outside the CDR3, is DTGVSQNPRHKITKRGQNVTFRCDPISEHNRLYWYRQTLGQGPEFLTYFQNEAQLEKSRLLSDRFSAERPKGSFSTLEIQRTEQGDSAMYLCASSLWGQETQYFGPGTRLLVL.

V usage is TRBV7-9 and J usage is TRBJ2-3; D tentatively reads TRBD1 or TRBD2 (5 bases each). The V gene lost 4 bases and the J gene lost 0 bases, with 17 bases spanning the gap. The germline V gene has CDR1 SEHNR and CDR2 FQNEAQ (reference sequence). This CDR3 spans 17 amino acids. DNA of the CDR3: TGTGCCAGCAGCTCTGCACCCGGGGCCCCTAGCACAGATACGCAGTATTTT. Protein sequence: CASSSAPGAPSTDTQYF.

The chain recombines TRBV6-1 with TRBJ1-6; D is unclear. Trimming cost V 8 bases and J 0 bases, with 11 bases left between them. Germline V gene sequence: CDR1 MNHNS, CDR2 SASEGT. This CDR3 has 15 amino acids. In DNA form, the CDR3 reads TGTGCCAGCGCCCCCCAGAGCTCCTATAATTCACCCCTCCACTTT. This translates into CASAPQSSYNSPLHF.

The chain uses TRBV6-5 and TRBJ2-3, with 8 bases lining up with TRBD2. CDR3 length: 14 residues. Per germline, CDR1 MNHEY and CDR2 SVGAGI. J was trimmed by 9 bases and V by 5 bases; bases with no gene match: 10. CDR3 in DNA: TGTGCCAGCAGTCCTCTCGCGGGGGGTGGAACGCAGTATTTT. As protein: CASSPLAGGGTQYF.

This sequence joins TRBV9 and TRBJ1-1; D gene unclear. V lost 4 bases, J lost 4 bases, and 11 bases lay in between. The CDR3 loop spans 13 amino acids. Germline assignment: CDR1 SGDLS and CDR2 YYNGEE. The CDR3 reads CASSPDRFTEAFF. The CDR3 DNA is TGTGCCAGCAGCCCCGATAGGTTCACTGAAGCTTTCTTT.

A few counts support this clone. The chain couples TRBV6-5 to TRBJ1-2; 9 bases fit TRBD1. In germline, CDR1 is MNHEY, CDR2 SVGAGI. This CDR3 contains 13 residues. The V segment lost 6 bases and the J segment 4 bases; nucleotides outside the gene matches: 3. The CDR3 sequence: CASRSTGGYGYTF. The CDR3 region has the DNA TGTGCCAGCAGGTCGACAGGGGGCTATGGCTACACCTTC.

The CDR3 reads CASSVRQGHAVEQFF. The CDR3 coding sequence is TGTGCCAGCAGCGTCCGCCAGGGACATGCGGTTGAGCAGTTCTTC. V and J are TRBV7-9 and TRBJ2-1; D is possibly TRBD1 (6 bases). Trimming shortened V by 5 bases and J by 9 bases, and 20 bases separated the two germline ends. Germline CDR1 reads SEHNR; CDR2 reads FQNEAQ (reference sequence). The CDR3 is 15 amino acids.

This chain uses TRBV7-3 with TRBJ1-2; 10 positions match TRBD1. Germline lookup yields CDR1 SGHTA and CDR2 FQGTGA. The CDR3 has 12 amino acids. With V trimmed by 5 bases and J by 8 bases, 2 bases remained unmatched. In DNA, the CDR3 is TGTGCCAGCAGCGGGGACAGGGGCGGCTACACCTTC. This sequence encodes CASSGDRGGYTF.

This chain uses TRBV6-1 with TRBJ1-6; unclear D gene. Trimming left V 7 bases short and J 10 bases short, with 11 bases between. Germline assignment: CDR1 MNHNS and CDR2 SASEGT. The CDR3 sequence is 12 residues long. The CDR3 DNA reads as TGTGCCAGCAAAGGCAGCGGGTCACCCCTCCACTTT. Protein sequence: CASKGSGSPLHF.

The chain couples TRBV5-1 to TRBJ1-2; 7 bases fit TRBD1. This CDR3 has 14 amino acids. Germline V lookup: CDR1 SGHRS, CDR2 YFSETQ. The V gene end was trimmed by 3 bases and the J gene end by 2 bases; junction bases not matched to a gene: 4. CDR3 loop: CASSSQTGNYGYTF. The CDR3 coding sequence is TGCGCCAGCAGCTCCCAGACAGGGAACTATGGCTACACCTTC.

This chain uses TRBV25-1 with TRBJ1-4; D not certain. Germline loops: CDR1 MGHDK, CDR2 SYGVNS. V was pared by 4 bases and J by 4 bases, with 13 bases between. The CDR3 contains 15 residues. The CDR3 sequence: CASSAPTEDNEKLFF. The DNA of the CDR3 is TGTGCCAGCAGTGCACCAACAGAGGATAATGAAAAACTGTTTTTT. The whole variable domain, filled in from reference TRBV25-1 and TRBJ1-4, reads EADIYQTPRYLVIGTGKKITLECSQTMGHDKMYWYQQDPGMELHLIHYSYGVNSTEKGDLSSESTVSRIRTEHFPLTLESARPSHTSQYLCASSAPTEDNEKLFFGSGTQLSVL.

The rearrangement uses TRBV18 and TRBJ1-1; no definite D call. The length of the CDR3 is 13 residues. Germline loops: CDR1 KGHSH, CDR2 LQKENI. Trimming left V 1 base short and J 1 base short, with 4 bases between. The CDR3 DNA reads as TGTGCCAGCTCACCACAGACGAACACTGAAGCTTTCTTT. It translates to CASSPQTNTEAFF.

The genes are TRBV28 and TRBJ2-2; possible D gene TRBD1, 5 bases. Trimming removed 6 bases from V and 5 bases from J, with 10 bases in between. CDR1 and CDR2 (germline): MDHEN, SYDVKM. CDR3 size: 13 residues. The CDR3 sequence is CASSLRDTGELFF. The CDR3 DNA reads as TGTGCCAGCAGCCTCAGGGATACCGGGGAGCTGTTTTTT.

This clone occurred once. The chain has TRBV27 and TRBJ2-2; 13 positions match TRBD2. Per the germline V gene, CDR1 is MNHEY and CDR2 is SMNVEV (reference sequence). This CDR3 comprises 17 residues. The V segment lost 3 bases and the J segment 7 bases; nucleotides outside the gene matches: 8. Written as DNA, the CDR3 is TGTGCCAGCAGTTTCAGGCCAACTAGCGGGGGGGGCGGGGAGCTGTTTTTT. It translates to CASSFRPTSGGGGELFF.

Note on this clone: Other DNA sequences of this sample code for an identical CDR3. This sequence joins TRBV9 and TRBJ1-1; D is ambiguous. This CDR3 is built from 13 residues. The germline gives CDR1 SGDLS, CDR2 YYNGEE. V lost 0 bases to trimming and J lost 2 bases, with 5 bases between them. Here the CDR3 DNA reads TGTGCCAGCAGCGTAGCGACCAACACTGAAGCTTTCTTT. As protein: CASSVATNTEAFF. Filled out from reference TRBV9 and TRBJ1-1, the complete variable domain reads DSGVTQTPKHLITATGQRVTLRCSPRSGDLSVYWYQQSLDQGLQFLIQYYNGEERAKGNILERFSAQQFPDLHSELNLSSLELGDSALYFCASSVATNTEAFFGQGTRLTVV.

This chain links TRBV5-6 with TRBJ1-4; D gene uncertain. The CDR3 consists of 15 residues. The germline V and J ends were trimmed by 5 bases and 7 bases, with 18 bases remaining between them. Germline assignment: CDR1 SGHDT and CDR2 YYEEEE. The CDR3 DNA is TGTGCCAGCAGGTGGGGTCGCTCCCCGGGTGAAAAACTGTTTTTT. Protein: CASRWGRSPGEKLFF.

The chain links TRBV7-3 to TRBJ2-5; unclear D gene. CDR1 is SGHTA and CDR2 is FQGTGA in the germline V gene. The CDR3 sequence is 18 residues long. V was cut by 6 bases and J by 4 bases, with 27 bases left in between. The CDR3 bases are TGTGCCAGCAGACCCCTTGGTGCCGGTGGTGAACGCGGAGAGACCCAGTACTTC. Its protein is CASRPLGAGGERGETQYF.

This clone was detected only once. The chain joins TRBV2 to TRBJ2-7; no clear D gene. The germline V gene encodes CDR1 SNHLY and CDR2 FYNNEI. V dropped 7 bases and J dropped 4 bases, with 5 bases sitting between them. There are 10 residues in the CDR3. The CDR3: CASMEYEQYF. In DNA form, the CDR3 reads TGTGCCAGCATGGAGTACGAGCAGTACTTC. The full variable domain, with the rest looked up from reference TRBV2 and TRBJ2-7, is EPEVTQTPSHQVTQMGQEVILRCVPISNHLYFYWYRQILGQKVEFLVSFYNNEISEKSEIFDDQFSVERPDGSNFTLKIRSTKLEDSAMYFCASMEYEQYFGPGTRLTVT.

V is TRBV28 and J is TRBJ2-7; 7 bases are a match to TRBD2. Germline V gene data show CDR1 as MDHEN and CDR2 as SYDVKM. This CDR3 contains 16 residues. Germline trimming cut 3 bases from V and 0 bases from J; bases unmatched to any gene: 8. The CDR3, as DNA: TGTGCCAGCAGTTTCCTCGACCGGACTAGCTCCTACGAGCAGTACTTC. Protein sequence: CASSFLDRTSSYEQYF.

The gene calls are TRBV27 and TRBJ1-6, with D maybe TRBD1 (5 bases). Germline-derived CDR1 and CDR2 are MNHEY and SMNVEV (reference sequence). The CDR3 length is 20 residues. V was shortened by 3 bases and J by 0 bases, with 21 bases between the two germline ends. CDR3 region: CASSFSGLGALISYNSPLHF. DNA for the CDR3: TGTGCCAGCAGTTTTTCGGGGCTCGGAGCGTTGATCTCCTATAATTCACCCCTCCACTTT.

The rearrangement uses TRBV6-6 and TRBJ2-1; weak D call: TRBD1 (6 bases). The CDR3 extends over 15 amino acids. The V gene's germline CDR1 is MNHNY and CDR2 SVGAGI (reference sequence). Trimming removed 7 bases from V and 0 bases from J, with 13 bases in between. The CDR3 reads CASIYTGSSYNEQFF. The CDR3 region has the DNA TGTGCCAGCATCTACACAGGGAGCTCCTACAATGAGCAGTTCTTC.